This T cell receptor beta chain emerged from a study of circulating and synovial CD4+ cells in juvenile arthritis. Study conclusions and caveats: Some such blood samples were as oligoclonal as synovium.

Sequencing was performed with immunoSEQ multiplex PCR; in TCRdb, only in-frame clones are kept and a portion is missing. The profile shows some 35,000 clones, just under 97% of them singletons. A word on this clone: Its antigen remains unknown.

Sequences were obtained from CD4+ T cells from blood. The origin of this receptor is a human donor with juvenile idiopathic arthritis.

CDR3 region: CASSPSLMNTEAFF. Written as DNA, the CDR3 is TGTGCCAGCAGCCCGAGCCTCATGAACACTGAAGCTTTCTTT. The rearrangement joins TRBV7-3 to TRBJ1-1; the D is unclear. V lost 5 bases, J lost 0 bases, and 10 bases lay in between. Germline-derived CDR1 and CDR2 are SGHTA and FQGTGA. This CDR3 region has 14 residues.